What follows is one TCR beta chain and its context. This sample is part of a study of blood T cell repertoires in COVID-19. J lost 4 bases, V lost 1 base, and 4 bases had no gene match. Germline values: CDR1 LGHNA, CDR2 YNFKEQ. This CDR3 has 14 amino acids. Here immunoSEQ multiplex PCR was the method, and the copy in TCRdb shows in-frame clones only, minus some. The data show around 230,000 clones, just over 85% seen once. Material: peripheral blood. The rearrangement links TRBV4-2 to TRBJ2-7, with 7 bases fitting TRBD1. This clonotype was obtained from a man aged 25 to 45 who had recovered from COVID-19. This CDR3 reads CASSQAAGGYEQYF. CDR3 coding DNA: TGTGCCAGCAGCCAAGCGGCAGGGGGTTACGAGCAGTACTTC.